A selection of T cell receptor beta chains follows, all from one sample in a study of T cell changes during pregnancy in multiple sclerosis. Assay: immunoSEQ multiplex PCR; the TCRdb copy retains only in-frame clones and omits some. The top ten hold roughly 1.4% of the sample, which has under 70,000 clones, about nine tenths seen once. Sequences were derived from peripheral blood, sampled in the second trimester of pregnancy. These TCRs come from a female donor with multiple sclerosis, enrolled in a pregnancy study. Both conserved end residues are part of each CDR3. The D gene is left open where the match is weak. Part of the rows lack a size; the others show once, few, many or a class for expanded clones.

v_gene	d_gene	j_gene	abundance	CDR3nt	CDR3aa
TRBV30	TRBD1	TRBJ1-3	-	TGTGCCTGGAGTCGGACAGGGATCACTGGAAACACCATATATTTT	CAWSRTGITGNTIYF
TRBV7-3	TRBD1	TRBJ2-1	-	TGTGCCAGCAGCAGGACCGGGACAGGGTTTGCGTTTGAGCAGTTCTTC	CASSRTGTGFAFEQFF
TRBV7-3	TRBD1	TRBJ1-1	-	TGTGCCAGCAGCTCGGGAATGACAGGGACAGAAGCTTTCTTT	CASSSGMTGTEAFF
TRBV2	TRBD2	TRBJ2-5	-	TGTGCCAGCAGTGAAGCGTCCCCCAGCCCCCGGACTAGCGGGGTCCAAGAGACCCAGTACTTC	CASSEASPSPRTSGVQETQYF
TRBV5-6	TRBD1	TRBJ2-7	-	TGTGCCAGCAGCCCTAGCCTAGGACAATCCGGGACAGGGATTTACGAGCAGTACTTC	CASSPSLGQSGTGIYEQYF
TRBV11-2	TRBD2	TRBJ2-3	-	TGTGCCAGCAGCTTAGCGTTCGGGACTACGGGGACAGATACGCAGTATTTT	CASSLAFGTTGTDTQYF
TRBV7-9	-	TRBJ1-1	-	TGTGCCAGCAGCCCTGGACAGCGGAACACTGAAGCTTTCTTT	CASSPGQRNTEAFF
TRBV25-1	-	TRBJ1-4	few	TGTGCCAGCAGTGAATGGGCGGGGGAAAAACTGTTTTTT	CASSEWAGEKLFF
TRBV5-8	-	TRBJ1-6	-	TGTGCCAGCAGCTTTCGAGGGAATTCACCCCTCCACTTT	CASSFRGNSPLHF
TRBV6-5	TRBD1	TRBJ1-1	-	TGTGCCAGCAGTTACTTAGGACAGGGTGAAGCTTTCTTT	CASSYLGQGEAFF
TRBV27	-	TRBJ2-7	-	TGTGCCAGCAGTTTAGGTAGGGGGGGGCGCGACGAGCAGTACTTC	CASSLGRGGRDEQYF
TRBV6-5	-	TRBJ2-1	-	TGTGCCACCGCCAGGACACAAAGGGTCCATGAGCAGTTCTTC	CATARTQRVHEQFF
TRBV2	TRBD2	TRBJ2-3	medium-sized	TGTGCCACCCCCCTAAATCCCAGCGGGGGGTCAGATACGCAGTATTTT	CATPLNPSGGSDTQYF
TRBV27	TRBD1	TRBJ1-5	-	TGTGCCAGCAGCGGGACAGTCCGGGAGCCCCAGCATTTT	CASSGTVREPQHF
TRBV1	-	TRBJ1-2	-	TGCACCAGCAGCCACCGACAGGGGGTGGGGGATGGCTACACCTTC	CTSSHRQGVGDGYTF
TRBV27	-	TRBJ2-2	-	TGTGCCAGCTCCTCAGTGGCAGGGGGGCACACCGGGGAGCTGTTTTTT	CASSSVAGGHTGELFF
TRBV5-1	-	TRBJ2-7	-	TGCGCCAGCAGCTTGGGTCCGGGAACGGGCTACGAGCAGTACTTC	CASSLGPGTGYEQYF
TRBV5-1	-	TRBJ1-2	once	TGCGCCAGCAGCTTGATAGGGCAGGGAACTTCCGGCTACACCTTC	CASSLIGQGTSGYTF
TRBV14	TRBD1	TRBJ1-5	-	TGTGCCAGCAGCCGAGGGACAGATAGCAATCAGCCCCAGCATTTT	CASSRGTDSNQPQHF
TRBV28	TRBD1	TRBJ1-6	medium-sized	TGTGCCAGCAGCGACAGGGAGATGGATAGTTCACCCCTCCACTTT	CASSDREMDSSPLHF
TRBV10-3	TRBD1	TRBJ1-4	-	TGTGCCCCCAGCCGGGACAGGGTTGGGGAAAAACTGTTTTTT	CAPSRDRVGEKLFF
TRBV2	TRBD1	TRBJ1-4	-	TGTGCCAGCAGTCCTGACAGGGAGAATGAAAAACTGTTTTTT	CASSPDRENEKLFF
TRBV10-3	-	TRBJ1-3	-	TGTGCCATCAGTGAGTCGCGGGTCTCTGGAAACACCATATATTTT	CAISESRVSGNTIYF
TRBV18	-	TRBJ1-1	-	TGTGCCAGCTGTCCCACCGGGACACCAGAAACTGAAGCTTTCTTT	CASCPTGTPETEAFF
TRBV5-1	TRBD1	TRBJ1-1	-	TGCGCCAGCAGCGGGACAGCAGTGAACACTGAAGCTTTCTTT	CASSGTAVNTEAFF
TRBV5-5	-	TRBJ1-2	-	TGTGCCAGCAGCTTTAGCGCCGGAACCTATGGCTACACCTTC	CASSFSAGTYGYTF
TRBV7-6	-	TRBJ1-1	-	TGTGCCAGCAGCTCTACCGACCGTCCAGGGATGACTGAAGCTTTCTTT	CASSSTDRPGMTEAFF
TRBV10-3	-	TRBJ1-3	-	TGTGCCATCAGTGAGTCAGGGGGAAGAGGAAACACCATATATTTT	CAISESGGRGNTIYF
TRBV5-4	TRBD1	TRBJ1-6	-	TGTGCCAGCAGCCCGGGGACAGGGAATCTAAATTCACCCCTCCACTTT	CASSPGTGNLNSPLHF